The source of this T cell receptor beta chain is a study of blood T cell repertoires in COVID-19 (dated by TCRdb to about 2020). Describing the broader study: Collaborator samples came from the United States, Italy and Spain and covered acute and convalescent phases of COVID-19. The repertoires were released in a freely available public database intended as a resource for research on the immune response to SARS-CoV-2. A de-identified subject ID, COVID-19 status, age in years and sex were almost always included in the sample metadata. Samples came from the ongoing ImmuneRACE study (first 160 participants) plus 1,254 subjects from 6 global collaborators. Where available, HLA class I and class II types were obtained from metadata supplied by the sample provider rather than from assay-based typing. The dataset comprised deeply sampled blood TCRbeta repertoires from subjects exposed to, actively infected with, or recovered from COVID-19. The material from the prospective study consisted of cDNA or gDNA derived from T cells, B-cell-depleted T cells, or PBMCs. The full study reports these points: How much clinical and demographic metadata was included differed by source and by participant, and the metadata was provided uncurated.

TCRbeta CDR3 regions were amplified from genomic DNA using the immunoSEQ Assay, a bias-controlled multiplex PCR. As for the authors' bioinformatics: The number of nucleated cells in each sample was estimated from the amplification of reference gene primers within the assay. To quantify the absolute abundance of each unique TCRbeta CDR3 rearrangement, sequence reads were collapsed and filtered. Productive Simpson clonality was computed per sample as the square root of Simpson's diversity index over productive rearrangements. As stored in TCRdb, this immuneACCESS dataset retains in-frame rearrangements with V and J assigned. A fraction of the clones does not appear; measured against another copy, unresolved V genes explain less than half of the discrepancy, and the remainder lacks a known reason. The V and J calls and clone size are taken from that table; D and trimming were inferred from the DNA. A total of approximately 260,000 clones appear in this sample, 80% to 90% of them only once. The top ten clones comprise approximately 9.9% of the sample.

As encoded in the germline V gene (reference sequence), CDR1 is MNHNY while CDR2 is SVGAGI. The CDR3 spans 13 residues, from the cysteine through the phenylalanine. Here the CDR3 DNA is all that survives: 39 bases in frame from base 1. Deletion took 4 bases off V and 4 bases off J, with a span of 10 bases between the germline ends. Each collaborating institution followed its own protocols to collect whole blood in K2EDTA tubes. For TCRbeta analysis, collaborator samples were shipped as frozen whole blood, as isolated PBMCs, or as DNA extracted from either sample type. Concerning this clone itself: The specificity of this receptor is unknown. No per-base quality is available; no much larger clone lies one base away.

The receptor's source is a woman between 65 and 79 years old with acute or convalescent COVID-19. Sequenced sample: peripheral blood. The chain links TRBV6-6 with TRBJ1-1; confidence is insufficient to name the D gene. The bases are TGTGCCAGCAGTTTGGTTGAGAGCACTGAAGCTTTCTTT. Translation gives CASSLVESTEAFF.